This record covers a single T cell receptor (beta chain). Its antigen is not known. This sample stems from a study of T cell repertoires in cytomegalovirus infection. For the study at large: HLA-C-restricted CMV epitopes, recently identified, and well-studied HLA-B-restricted ones were used by the study.

CDR3 length: 14 residues. V was trimmed by 2 bases and J by 2 bases, leaving 10 bases between them. The germline gives CDR1 MNHEY, CDR2 SVGEGT. TCRdb passed the reads through MiXCR, listing each CDR3 protein once. In the table there are about 740,000 distinct CDR3 sequences, around 30% of which are singletons. V and J are TRBV6-2 or TRBV6-3 and TRBJ2-7, with a possible D match to TRBD1 (5 bases). The material sequenced was cultured PBMCs, taken from culture after CMV antigen stimulation. The sequence was collected from a human donor in good health (CMV status not recorded). Some clones in this sample may be carry-over from other donors' samples. CDR3 DNA sequence: TGTGCCAGCAGTTACCGGTTGGGGCCCTACGAGCAGTACTTC. Its translation: CASSYRLGPYEQYF.